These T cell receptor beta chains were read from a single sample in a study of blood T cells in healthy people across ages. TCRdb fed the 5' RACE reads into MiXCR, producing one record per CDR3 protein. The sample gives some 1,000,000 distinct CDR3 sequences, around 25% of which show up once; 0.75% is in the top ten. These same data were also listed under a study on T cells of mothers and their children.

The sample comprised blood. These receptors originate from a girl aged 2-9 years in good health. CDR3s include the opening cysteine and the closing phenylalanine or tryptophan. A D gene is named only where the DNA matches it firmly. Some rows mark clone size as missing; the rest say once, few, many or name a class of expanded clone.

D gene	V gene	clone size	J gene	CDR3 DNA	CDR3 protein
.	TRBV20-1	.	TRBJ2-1	TGCAGTGCTAGTCCCCTAGGGATTGGTTTATGGAATGAGCAGTTCTTC	CSASPLGIGLWNEQFF
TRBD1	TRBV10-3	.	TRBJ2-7	TGTGCCACGGTGGGACAGGCGGCGGGGGAGCAGTACTTC	CATVGQAAGEQYF
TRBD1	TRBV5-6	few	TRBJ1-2	TGTGCCAGCAGCTTGGGGGACAGAAGATATGGCTACACCTTC	CASSLGDRRYGYTF
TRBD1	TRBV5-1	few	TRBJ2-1	TGCGCCAGCAGCTTCTTCGACAGGGTGGGTGGTGAGCAGTTCTTC	CASSFFDRVGGEQFF
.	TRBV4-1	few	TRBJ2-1	TGCGCCAGCAGCCAAGATCGCCTTCGAGCGGGCCGGGAGCAGTTCTTC	CASSQDRLRAGREQFF
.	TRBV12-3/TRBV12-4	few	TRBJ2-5	TGTGCCAGCAGCCGAAGACAGATCCAAGAGACCCAGTACTTC	CASSRRQIQETQYF
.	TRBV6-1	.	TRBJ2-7	TGTGCCAGCAGTGGAGTTAGTCCCTACGAGCAGTACTTC	CASSGVSPYEQYF
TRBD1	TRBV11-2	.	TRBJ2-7	TGTGCCAGCACCCAGGGGGCGGAAGTTTTTGCTGGCGAGCAGTACTTC	CASTQGAEVFAGEQYF
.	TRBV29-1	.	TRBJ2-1	TGCAGCGTTGTTGGGTGGGAGGATCAGAATGAGCAGTTCTTC	CSVVGWEDQNEQFF
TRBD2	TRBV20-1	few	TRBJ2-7	TGCAGTGCAAGATGGACTAGCGGGAACTACGAGCAGTACTTC	CSARWTSGNYEQYF
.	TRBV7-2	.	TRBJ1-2	TGTGCCAGCAGCTTAACCCTGACGGGACTCTTAGTCGGTGGCTACACCTTC	CASSLTLTGLLVGGYTF
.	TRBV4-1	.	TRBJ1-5	TGCGCCAGCAGCCAAGAAATTATGCTTAGCAATCAGCCCCAGCATTTT	CASSQEIMLSNQPQHF
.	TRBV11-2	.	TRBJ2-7	TGTGCCAGCAGCCTCCCCGGGCCCAGCGAGCAGTACTTC	CASSLPGPSEQYF
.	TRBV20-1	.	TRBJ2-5	TGCAGTGCCCCGGGACGAGATGCGAGGGAGACCCAGTACTTC	CSAPGRDARETQYF
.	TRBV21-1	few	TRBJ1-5	TGTGCCAGCAAGTTCACGGCCCAGCATTTT	CASKFTAQHF
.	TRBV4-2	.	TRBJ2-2	TGTGCCAGCAGCCAAGGGGGGGAGAACACCGGGGAGCTGTTTTTT	CASSQGGENTGELFF
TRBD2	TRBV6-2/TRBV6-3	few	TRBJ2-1	TGTGCCAGCAGTTTATACTTTCTAGCGGGGGGGTCCAATGAGCAGTTCTTC	CASSLYFLAGGSNEQFF
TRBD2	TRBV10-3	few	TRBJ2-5	TGTGCCATCAGTGGAGGCGGGGGTATAGAGACCCAGTACTTC	CAISGGGGIETQYF
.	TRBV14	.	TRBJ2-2	TGTGCCAGCAGCCAACTTCAGGGAGGAACCGGGGAGCTGTTTTTT	CASSQLQGGTGELFF
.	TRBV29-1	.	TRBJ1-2	TGCAGCGTTGAAGACGGGCAGACTAACTATGGCTACACCTTC	CSVEDGQTNYGYTF
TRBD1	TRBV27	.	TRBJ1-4	TGTGTCAGCAGTCCAGGGGGAACTAATGAAAAACTGTTTTTT	CVSSPGGTNEKLFF
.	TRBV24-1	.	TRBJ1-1	TGTGCCACCAGAGACTATCTGAACACTGAAGCTTTCTTT	CATRDYLNTEAFF
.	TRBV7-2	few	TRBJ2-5	TGTGCCAGCAGCTTTACAGGGTTGGAAGAGACCCAGTACTTC	CASSFTGLEETQYF
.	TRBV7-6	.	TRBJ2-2	TGTGCCAGCAGCTTAGCGGATGGGGAGCTGTTTTTT	CASSLADGELFF
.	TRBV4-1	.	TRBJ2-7	TGCGCCAGCAGCCAAGATTTCCACGAGCAGTACTTC	CASSQDFHEQYF
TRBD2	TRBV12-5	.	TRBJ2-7	TGTGCTAGTGGGACTAGCGGGGGACCCTACGAGCAGTACTTC	CASGTSGGPYEQYF
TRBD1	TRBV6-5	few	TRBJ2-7	TGTGCCAGCAGTTATTCTCGACGGGACAGCTCCTACGAGCAGTACTTC	CASSYSRRDSSYEQYF
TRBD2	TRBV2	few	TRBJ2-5	TGTGCCAGCAACGGACTAGACTGGAGTGAAGAGACCCAGTACTTC	CASNGLDWSEETQYF
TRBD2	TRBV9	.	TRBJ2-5	TGTGCCAGCAGCGTAGCGGCTAGCGGGGGCCCAGAGACCCAGTACTTC	CASSVAASGGPETQYF
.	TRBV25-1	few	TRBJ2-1	TGTGCCACCAAATCGGGGTCAGGGAGTTCCTACAATGAGCAGTTCTTC	CATKSGSGSSYNEQFF
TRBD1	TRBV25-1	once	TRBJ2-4	TGTGCCAGCAGTGCCCCGACAGGGACCAAAAACATTCAGTACTTC	CASSAPTGTKNIQYF
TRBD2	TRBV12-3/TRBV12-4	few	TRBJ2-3	TGTGCCAGTACAGCCCTACTAGCGGGGGGTGCAGATACGCAGTATTTT	CASTALLAGGADTQYF
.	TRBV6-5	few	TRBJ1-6	TGTGCCAGCAGTTATCGGGACACTAATTCACCCCTCCACTTT	CASSYRDTNSPLHF
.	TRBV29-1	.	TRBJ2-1	TGCAGCGTTGAAGATCGATTGCAGAATTACTACAATGAGCAGTTCTTC	CSVEDRLQNYYNEQFF
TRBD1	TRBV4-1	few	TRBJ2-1	TGCGCCAGCAGCCCCGAAGGGGGCCTTGAGCAGTTCTTC	CASSPEGGLEQFF
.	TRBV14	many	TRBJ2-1	TGTGCCAGCAGCCAAGCGCGACCCCTAAACAATGAGCAGTTCTTC	CASSQARPLNNEQFF
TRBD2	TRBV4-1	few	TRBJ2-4	TGCGCCAGCAGCCAATGGGGGCTAGCGGGAGTAGCCAAAAACATTCAGTACTTC	CASSQWGLAGVAKNIQYF
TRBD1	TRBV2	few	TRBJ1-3	TGTGCCAGCAGTGCCACAGGGGACGGAAACACCATATATTTT	CASSATGDGNTIYF
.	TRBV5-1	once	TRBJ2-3	TGCGCCAGCAGCTTTGACAGGTCCAGGGATACGCAGTATTTT	CASSFDRSRDTQYF
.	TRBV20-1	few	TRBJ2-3	TGCAGTGCTAGAGATCCCCGGGAGCCGGGACGCCGGAAAGATACGCAGTATTTT	CSARDPREPGRRKDTQYF
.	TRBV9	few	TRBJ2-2	TGTGCCAGCAGCGTAGACAGGTTAAACACCGGGGAGCTGTTTTTT	CASSVDRLNTGELFF
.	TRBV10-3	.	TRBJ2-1	TGTGCCATCAGTGAGTTGAATGGGAATGAGCAGTTCTTC	CAISELNGNEQFF
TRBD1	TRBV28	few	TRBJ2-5	TGTGCCAGCAGAGCAAACAGGGGTTGGGTCCAAGAGACTCAGTACTTC	CASRANRGWVQETQYF
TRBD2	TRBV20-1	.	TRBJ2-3	TGCAGTGCCAAAACTACTAGCGTCCTCACAGATACGCAGTATTTT	CSAKTTSVLTDTQYF
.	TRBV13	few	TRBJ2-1	TGTGCCAGCAGCTTATCTCAATCCTACAATGAGCAGTTCTTC	CASSLSQSYNEQFF
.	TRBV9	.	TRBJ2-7	TGTGCCAGCAGCCGGACAACTGCCTACGAGCAGTACTTC	CASSRTTAYEQYF
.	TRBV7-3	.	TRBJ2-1	TGTGCCAGCAGCTTGGTAGGAAACTACAATGAGCAGTTCTTC	CASSLVGNYNEQFF
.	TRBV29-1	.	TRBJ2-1	TGCAGCGTAGAATACAGAGGCGAGCAGTTCTTC	CSVEYRGEQFF
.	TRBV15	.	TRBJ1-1	TGTGCCACCAGCGGGGTTGCTTGGGCCACTGAAGCTTTCTTT	CATSGVAWATEAFF
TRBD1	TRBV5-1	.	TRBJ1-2	TGCGCCAGCAGCTGGGACAGGGGGCTTGGCTACACCTTC	CASSWDRGLGYTF
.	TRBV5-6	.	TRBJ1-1	TGTGCCAGCAGCTTGGGCGGGTTTATGAACACTGAAGCTTTCTTT	CASSLGGFMNTEAFF
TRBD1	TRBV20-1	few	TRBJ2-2	TGCAGTGCTAGTCAGGGGGAAGGCGGGGAGCTGTTTTTT	CSASQGEGGELFF
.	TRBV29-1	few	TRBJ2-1	TGCAGCGTTGAGGGGGTGAAGGGGAGAAATGAGCAGTTCTTC	CSVEGVKGRNEQFF